The 7 T cell receptor beta chains below all came from one sample that was sequenced in a study of CD8 T cells in ankylosing spondylitis. Via MiXCR, TCRdb re-called the 5' RACE reads, giving one row per CDR3 protein. The sample carries about 69,000 distinct CDR3 sequences, less than 6% recorded once. Sequenced material: blood, either unsorted or a sorted T cell fraction (not recorded which). All receptors derive from a male donor with ankylosing spondylitis or in good health (not recorded which).

This clonotype occurred many times. The rearrangement joins TRBV29-1 to TRBJ2-5; 7 bases align to TRBD1. This CDR3 region has 13 residues. J was trimmed by 0 bases and V by 3 bases; bases with no gene match: 1. Germline lookup yields CDR1 SQVTM and CDR2 ANQGSEA. The CDR3 sequence: CSVEGTDQETQYF. The CDR3 nucleotides are TGCAGCGTTGAGGGGACAGACCAAGAGACCCAGTACTTC.

In its sample, this clonotype was seen many times. The V call is TRBV7-3, the J call TRBJ1-1; D is unresolved. The V gene lost 1 base and the J gene lost 1 base, with 4 bases spanning the gap. There are 13 residues in the CDR3. Germline CDR1 and CDR2: SGHTA and FQGTGA. The CDR3 is CASSLMRNTEAFF. CDR3 nucleotides: TGTGCCAGCAGCTTAATGAGGAACACTGAAGCTTTCTTT.

This clonotype occurred once. DNA of the CDR3: TGTGCCTGCTCGAGACTAGCGGGGGGCAGCTCCTACAATGAGCAGTTCTTC. The encoded protein is CACSRLAGGSSYNEQFF. The chain is built from TRBV3-1 and TRBJ2-1, with TRBD2 matching over 13 bases. The V segment lost 11 bases and the J segment 0 bases; nucleotides outside the gene matches: 10. The CDR3 has 17 amino acids. The V gene's germline CDR1 is LGHDT and CDR2 YNNKEL (reference sequence).

This clonotype was picked up many times. V is TRBV12-3 or TRBV12-4 and J is TRBJ1-2; tentatively, D is TRBD1 (6 bases). CDR3 length: 14 residues. The V and J ends lost 1 base and 0 bases respectively, with 6 bases between them. In DNA, the CDR3 is TGTGCCAGCAGTTTAGGACAGGCTAACTATGGCTACACCTTC. It yields the protein CASSLGQANYGYTF.

This clonotype was detected ten times or more. The chain joins TRBV11-2 to TRBJ1-2, with D maybe TRBD1 (6 bases). The length of the CDR3 is 15 residues. V was pared by 6 bases and J by 8 bases, with 22 bases between. CDR1 is SGHAT, CDR2 FQNNGV, per germline. This CDR3 reads CASSRDTSITWGYTF. The CDR3 DNA sequence: TGTGCCAGCAGTCGGGACACCTCCATTACCTGGGGCTACACCTTC.

The V gene is TRBV7-9, the J gene TRBJ2-6; D ambiguous. The CDR3 extends over 14 amino acids. Trimming left V 0 bases short and J 7 bases short, with 7 bases between. Per germline, CDR1 SEHNR and CDR2 FQNEAQ (reference sequence). This CDR3 reads CASSLASSANVLTF. The CDR3 bases are TGTGCCAGCAGCTTAGCTAGTAGCGCCAACGTCCTGACTTTC.

This clonotype was seen ten or more times. The chain joins TRBV11-2 to TRBJ1-6; weak D call: TRBD1 (6 bases). This CDR3 comprises 15 residues. V lost 5 bases and J lost 6, with 14 bases in between. Germline loops: CDR1 SGHAT, CDR2 FQNNGV. The chain's CDR3 is CASSPALGANSPLHF. The CDR3 region has the DNA TGTGCCAGCAGCCCCGCGCTGGGGGCTAATTCACCCCTCCACTTT. Combining the CDR3 with reference TRBV11-2 and TRBJ1-6 gives the whole variable domain EAGVAQSPRYKIIEKRQSVAFWCNPISGHATLYWYQQILGQGPKLLIQFQNNGVVDDSQLPKDRFSAERLKGVDSTLKIQPAKLEDSAVYLCASSPALGANSPLHFGNGTRLTVT.